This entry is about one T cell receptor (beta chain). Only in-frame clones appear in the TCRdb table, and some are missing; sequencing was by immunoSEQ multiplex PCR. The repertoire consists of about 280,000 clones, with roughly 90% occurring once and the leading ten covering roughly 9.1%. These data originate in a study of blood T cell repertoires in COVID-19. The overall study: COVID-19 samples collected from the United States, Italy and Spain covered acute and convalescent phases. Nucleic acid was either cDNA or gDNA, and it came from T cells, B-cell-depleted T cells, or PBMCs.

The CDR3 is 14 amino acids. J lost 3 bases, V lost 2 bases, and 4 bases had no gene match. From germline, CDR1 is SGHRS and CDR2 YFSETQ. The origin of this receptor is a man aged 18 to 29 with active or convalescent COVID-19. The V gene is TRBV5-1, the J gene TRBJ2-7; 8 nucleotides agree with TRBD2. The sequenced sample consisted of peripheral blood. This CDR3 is CASSLDGGVYEQYF. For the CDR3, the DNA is TGCGCCAGCAGCTTAGACGGGGGGGTCTACGAGCAGTACTTC.